This T cell receptor (beta chain) was identified in a study of T cell repertoires in cytomegalovirus infection. On the study more broadly: CMV infection and matching HLA type were both indicated by public TCR beta signatures.

Via MiXCR, TCRdb re-called the reads, giving one row per CDR3 protein. The repertoire consists of roughly 230,000 distinct CDR3 sequences, with over 15% occurring once and the leading ten covering roughly 50%. V was clipped by 2 bases and J by 1 base, with 12 bases between them. The CDR3 is made up of 16 amino acids. CDR1 MNHEY and CDR2 SVGAGI come from the germline V gene. Study observations and caveats: HLA-C-restricted CMV-specific TCR beta clonotypes prevailed in the ex vivo response. Carriers of CMV plus the relevant HLA were identified by cumulative public TCR beta family frequency.

This clonotype was seen more than once but under ten times. No antigen is known for it. Sequencing input: CD8+ T cells from PBMCs. The sequence was obtained from a human donor in good health (CMV status not recorded). Some clones in this sample may be carry-over from other donors' samples. The chain links TRBV6-5 to TRBJ2-4; D not resolved. The DNA for the CDR3 is TGTGCCAGCAGTTACGACCCGATTTGGGCCAAAAACATTCAGTACTTC. Protein product: CASSYDPIWAKNIQYF.